A selection of T cell receptor beta chains follows, all from one sample in a study of cytomegalovirus exposure and HLA in healthy donors. This table comes from immunoSEQ multiplex PCR, and its TCRdb copy is limited to in-frame clones, with some not included. The data hold 120,000 or so clones, with around 68% observed a single time. Sequencing used PBMCs. The receptors stem from a man in his forties or fifties in good health and CMV-seropositive. Both conserved end residues are part of each CDR3. A D gene is named only where the DNA matches it firmly. Size values are once, few and many counts, or a class for expanded clones, and some rows have none.

TGTGCCAGCACCGTGGACAGGGGAAACTACAATGAGCAGTTCTTC,CASTVDRGNYNEQFF,TRBD1,TRBJ2-1,-,TRBV2
TGTGCCAGCAGCGACAGGGGTGGGCGGGAGACCCAGTACTTC,CASSDRGGRETQYF,TRBD1,TRBJ2-5,-,TRBV4-2
TGTGCCAGCAGCTTGGCCGCGGGATACGAGCAGTACTTC,CASSLAAGYEQYF,-,TRBJ2-7,-,TRBV5-4
TGTGCCAGCAGTCCCGGCGGCAGGAACACTGAAGCTTTCTTT,CASSPGGRNTEAFF,-,TRBJ1-1,-,TRBV27
TGTGCCAGCAGAGCGGGGCTAGCGGGAAAGACCTACGAGCAGTACTTC,CASRAGLAGKTYEQYF,TRBD2,TRBJ2-7,few,TRBV28
TGTGCCAGTAGTGAGGGCAGGATCGGCACAGATACGCAGTATTTT,CASSEGRIGTDTQYF,-,TRBJ2-3,-,TRBV19
TGTGCCACCAGCGGACAGGACAGGAGCTCCTACAATGAGCAGTTCTTC,CATSGQDRSSYNEQFF,TRBD1,TRBJ2-1,few,TRBV15
TGTGCCAGCAGTGACCAGACAGATACGCAGTATTTT,CASSDQTDTQYF,-,TRBJ2-3,-,TRBV6-4
TGCGCCAGCAGCCTGGAGGGGCTCCCTAACTATGGCTACACCTTC,CASSLEGLPNYGYTF,-,TRBJ1-2,once,TRBV5-1
TGCGCCAGCAGCCAAGATCTCACAGGGGCCCAAACCGGGGAGCTGTTTTTT,CASSQDLTGAQTGELFF,TRBD1,TRBJ2-2,-,TRBV4-1
TGTGCCAGCTCACCACAAGTACTAGCGGGAGATCGCGCCGGGGAGCTGTTTTTT,CASSPQVLAGDRAGELFF,TRBD2,TRBJ2-2,-,TRBV18
TGTGCCTTACAGGAGCCGGGGGATCAGCCCCAGCATTTT,CALQEPGDQPQHF,-,TRBJ1-5,-,TRBV30
TGTGCCAGCAGTGACTGGCGGGTCGGTACAGATACGCAGTATTTT,CASSDWRVGTDTQYF,-,TRBJ2-3,-,TRBV6-4
TGTGCCAGCTCCCCCGGGGACTACGAGCAGTACTTC,CASSPGDYEQYF,-,TRBJ2-7,-,TRBV18
TGCGCCAGCGGGGACTTGAGCTCTGGAAACACCATATATTTT,CASGDLSSGNTIYF,-,TRBJ1-3,-,TRBV5-1
TGTGCCAGCAGTGCAGGGGTCGACTCCTACAATGAGCAGTTCTTC,CASSAGVDSYNEQFF,-,TRBJ2-1,-,TRBV6-4
TGTGCCTGGAGTGTAGGGCGGGGAGACCAGTACTTC,CAWSVGRGDQYF,-,TRBJ2-5,few,TRBV30
TGTGCCAGCAGTGATAGGGCTAGCGGGAGTCGTGAGCAGTTCTTC,CASSDRASGSREQFF,TRBD2,TRBJ2-1,-,TRBV6-4
TGTGCCAGCAGGGGGTCACGGACAGGGATCGACGAGCAGTACTTC,CASRGSRTGIDEQYF,TRBD1,TRBJ2-7,-,TRBV2
TGTGCCAGCAGTGAGGGGACAGTAGGTGAAAAACTGTTTTTT,CASSEGTVGEKLFF,TRBD1,TRBJ1-4,-,TRBV2
TGTGCCAGCAGCTTATCACTAGGGAGGGAGACCCAGTACTTC,CASSLSLGRETQYF,-,TRBJ2-5,-,TRBV7-9
TGTGCCAGCAGCTTCTCGGGGGGGAGCACAGATACGCAGTATTTT,CASSFSGGSTDTQYF,TRBD2,TRBJ2-3,-,TRBV5-6
TGTGCCTGGAGCGCCGGGGGACAGAGCGATAATTCACCCCTCCACTTT,CAWSAGGQSDNSPLHF,TRBD1,TRBJ1-6,-,TRBV30
TGTGCCATCAGTGGGGCTAGCGCCTTGTACAATGAGCAGTTCTTC,CAISGASALYNEQFF,-,TRBJ2-1,-,TRBV10-3
TGTGCCAGTAGTAACCCCTGGTACCCAGATTATAATTCACCCCTCCACTTT,CASSNPWYPDYNSPLHF,-,TRBJ1-6,-,TRBV19
TGCGCCAGCAGCTGGACAGGCCCCTACGAGCAGTACTTC,CASSWTGPYEQYF,TRBD1,TRBJ2-7,-,TRBV5-1
TGTGCCAGCAGCGACCGACAGCAGAACACCGGGGAGCTGTTTTTT,CASSDRQQNTGELFF,-,TRBJ2-2,-,TRBV11-3
TGTGCCAGCAGCCCGGGGATGAACACTGAAGCTTTCTTT,CASSPGMNTEAFF,-,TRBJ1-1,-,TRBV13
TGTGCCAGCAGCTTAACCCTCAGCGGGGGGGCTCGGGAGACCCAGTACTTC,CASSLTLSGGARETQYF,TRBD2,TRBJ2-5,-,TRBV5-6
TGTGCCAGCAGTAAGACTGTACTCGCCTACAATGAGCAGTTCTTC,CASSKTVLAYNEQFF,-,TRBJ2-1,-,TRBV6-6
TGCGCCAGCAGTCAGGGCGGGAGAGAGAATGAGCAGTTCTTC,CASSQGGRENEQFF,TRBD2,TRBJ2-1,-,TRBV5-1